The 24 T cell receptor beta chains listed next were all sequenced from one sample in a study of regulatory T cells in long-lasting Graves disease. Time point: newly diagnosed GD, antithyroid drugs for less than 3 months. Extracted RNA from PBMCs served as the source of the TCR library. With iRepertoire HTBI primers and Arm-PCR of CDR3 regions, TCR beta libraries were built. TCRdb re-called the multiplex PCR reads with MiXCR, one entry per CDR3 protein. This repertoire shows some 340,000 distinct CDR3 sequences, 10% to 15% found once; its top ten account for approximately 17%. The data also belong to a second study, concerning T cells in Graves' hyperthyroidism and ophthalmopathy.

The sample consisted of peripheral blood mononuclear cells (PBMCs), taken at new diagnosis, from a patient treated with antithyroid drugs. Every receptor here comes from a young woman with Graves disease.

This clonotype was counted at least ten times. The V and J genes are TRBV7-3 and TRBJ2-1, with TRBD2 as a possible D gene (7 bases). Germline CDR1 SGHTA, CDR2 FQGTGA. The CDR3 has 16 residues. The V end lost 5 bases, the J end lost 9 bases, and 23 bases lay between the germline ends. The DNA for the CDR3 is TGTGCCAGCAGCGTTATTCCTGGGGGGGCCGACGGTGAGCAGTTCTTC. Encoded protein: CASSVIPGGADGEQFF.

As concerns this clonotype: The missing conserved phenylalanine or tryptophan at the end of this CDR3 makes a read error likely. The rearrangement joins TRBV11-2 to TRBJ1-2, with 8 nucleotides matching TRBD1. Germline assignment: CDR1 SGHAT and CDR2 FQNNGV. J gave up 2 bases and V 3 bases, and 5 bases lay outside the gene matches. The CDR3 is made up of 15 amino acids. The CDR3 bases are TGTGCCAGCAGCTTTTCGACAGGGGTGAACTATGGCTACACCTCC. Protein product: CASSFSTGVNYGYTS.

This clonotype was counted a few times. This chain joins TRBV10-3 and TRBJ2-3, with 8 nucleotides matching TRBD2. The V gene end was trimmed by 0 bases and the J gene end by 1 base; junction bases not matched to a gene: 3. The CDR3 sequence is 16 residues long. Per the germline V gene, CDR1 is ENHRY and CDR2 is SYGVKD. Here the CDR3 reads CAISESYSGGTDTQYF. In nucleotides, the CDR3 is TGTGCCATCAGTGAGTCGTATAGCGGGGGCACAGATACGCAGTATTTT.

This clonotype was picked up many times. This chain uses TRBV7-2 with TRBJ1-6; D is possibly TRBD1 (5 bases). The V end was cut by 7 bases, the J end by 7 bases, with 17 bases between. The CDR3 consists of 15 residues. Per the germline V gene, CDR1 is SGHTA and CDR2 is FQGNSA. The CDR3 DNA reads TGTGCCAGCACCCCAGGGTTCCCCCTAAATTCACCCCTCCACTTT. Amino acids: CASTPGFPLNSPLHF.

To note about this clonotype: This may be a read error, as it is one base from a much larger clone. As the CDR3 is not closed by the conserved phenylalanine or tryptophan, this likely results from a read error. The chain is built from TRBV6-1 and TRBJ2-1; 8 nucleotides match TRBD2. Losses at the gene ends were 5 bases for V and 2 bases for J; bases not matched to a gene: 8. There are 16 residues in the CDR3. The germline gives CDR1 MNHNS, CDR2 SASEGT. The CDR3 sequence: CASSPRSGRAYNEQFL. The CDR3 nucleotides are TGTGCCAGCAGTCCTCGGAGCGGGAGAGCCTACAATGAGCAGTTCCTC.

This clonotype has a count of ten or more. The chain employs TRBV12-5 and TRBJ1-6, with TRBD1 matching over 11 bases. Germline V CDR1 and CDR2: LGHNT, FRNRAP. This CDR3 contains 15 residues. Trimming took 5 bases from V and 6 from J; bases not matched to a gene: 3. The CDR3 is CASGAGTGGNSPLHF. For the CDR3, the DNA is TGTGCTAGTGGTGCCGGGACAGGGGGTAATTCACCCCTCCACTTT.

V and J are TRBV10-3 and TRBJ2-1; 8 positions agree with TRBD2. This CDR3 contains 16 residues. The germline gives CDR1 ENHRY, CDR2 SYGVKD. Unmatched junction bases numbered 15, after V lost 6 bases and J lost 8 bases. CDR3 residues: CAIRTTGLEVGDEQFF. The CDR3, as DNA: TGTGCCATCAGGACAACGGGACTAGAAGTGGGAGATGAGCAGTTCTTC.

The table lists this clonotype with a few counts. An end of the junction differs from the germline gene, which may be a read error. The chain recombines TRBV10-3 with TRBJ1-1; TRBD1 is a possible D gene (6 bases). Germline-derived CDR1 and CDR2 are ENHRY and SYGVKD. The CDR3 runs 16 residues. The CDR3 sequence: CAISDMDRRKNTGAFF. The CDR3 coding sequence is TGTGCCATCAGTGATATGGACAGAAGAAAGAACACTGGAGCTTTCTTT.

This clonotype was seen at least ten times. The V call is TRBV20-1, the J call TRBJ2-5, with D tentatively TRBD1 (7 bases). Trimming shortened V by 5 bases and J by 5 bases, and 18 bases separated the two germline ends. The CDR3 contains 14 residues. From germline, CDR1 is DFQATT and CDR2 SNEGSKA (reference sequence). The CDR3, as DNA: TGCAGTGCTTGGCCCCGCAGGGGGAGGGAGACCCAGTACTTC. Protein: CSAWPRRGRETQYF.

This clonotype was observed a handful of times. V and J are TRBV28 and TRBJ2-7; D perhaps matches TRBD1 (6 bases). Trimming took off 1 base at V and 3 bases at J, with 10 bases between the two ends. CDR3 length equals 14 residues. Germline CDR1 reads MDHEN; CDR2 reads SYDVKM. The chain's CDR3 is CASSLSRTDYEQYF. The CDR3 DNA sequence: TGTGCCAGCAGTTTATCAAGGACAGACTACGAGCAGTACTTC.

This clonotype was seen just once. A much larger clone sits a single nucleotide away, making a read error possible. This chain joins TRBV18 and TRBJ2-7; 8 bases are shared with TRBD2. The V gene's germline CDR1 is KGHSH and CDR2 LQKENI. The V segment lost 3 bases and the J segment 6 bases; nucleotides outside the gene matches: 22. This CDR3 is built from 19 residues. The CDR3 loop reads CASSPWWVAGNPVTGEQYF. The CDR3 DNA reads as TGTGCCAGCTCACCTTGGTGGGTAGCGGGAAACCCGGTGACCGGCGAGCAGTACTTC.

The V and J genes are TRBV29-1 and TRBJ2-7; a weak D match, TRBD2 (6 bases). V was clipped by 4 bases and J by 1 base, with 11 bases between them. The CDR3 length is 13 residues. Germline assignment: CDR1 SQVTM and CDR2 ANQGSEA. CDR3 residues: CSVGTSKSYEQYF. The CDR3 DNA reads as TGCAGCGTTGGTACTAGCAAGTCCTACGAGCAGTACTTC.

This clonotype was seen repeatedly, ten times or more. The V and J genes are TRBV28 and TRBJ1-2; perhaps TRBD1 as D (6 bases). Germline-derived CDR1 and CDR2 are MDHEN and SYDVKM. The CDR3 has 14 residues. V shed 1 base and J shed 5 bases, with 11 bases lying between them. The CDR3 spells CASSLSGDGYGYTF. In DNA form, the CDR3 reads TGTGCCAGCAGTTTATCAGGGGACGGGTATGGCTACACCTTC.

This clonotype appeared many times. This chain connects TRBV13 to TRBJ2-3; D is unclear. CDR1 PRHDT and CDR2 FYEKMQ come from the germline V gene (reference sequence). CDR3 size: 13 residues. V lost 2 bases and J 2 bases, leaving 5 bases between the germline ends. The CDR3 DNA is TGTGCCAGCAGCTTATCCATCACAGATACGCAGTATTTT. Protein product: CASSLSITDTQYF.

This clonotype was recorded at least ten times. CDR3 bases: TGTGCCAGTAGTATTACTGACAGGGGCGCGGGGAATGAGCAGTTCTTC. This encodes CASSITDRGAGNEQFF. The rearrangement uses TRBV19 and TRBJ2-1, with 8 positions matching TRBD1. J gave up 7 bases and V 3 bases, and 11 bases lay outside the gene matches. The CDR3 length is 16 residues. Germline assignment: CDR1 LNHDA and CDR2 SQIVND (reference sequence).

CDR3 amino acids: CASSIGGGLNTGELFF. In nucleotides, the CDR3 is TGTGCCAGCAGCATAGGTGGGGGTTTGAACACCGGGGAGCTGTTTTTT. This chain connects TRBV9 to TRBJ2-2; the D gene could be TRBD1 or TRBD2 (5 bases each). The CDR3 has 16 amino acids. Between the trimmed V and J ends, which lost 4 bases and 1 base, there was a span of 14 bases. CDR1 SGDLS and CDR2 YYNGEE come from the germline V gene.

This clonotype was seen repeatedly, ten times or more. The V and J genes are TRBV20-1 and TRBJ1-5; 7 bases map to TRBD1. Germline values: CDR1 DFQATT, CDR2 SNEGSKA (reference sequence). V lost 3 bases and J lost 5; bases outside the gene matches: 10. This CDR3 has 15 residues. The CDR3 region has the DNA TGCAGTGCTAGCCCACGGGGACAGTCGTATCAGCCCCAGCATTTT. It is translated as CSASPRGQSYQPQHF.

This clonotype was observed a handful of times. The J gene is TRBJ2-2, the V gene TRBV14; maybe TRBD1 (6 bases). This CDR3 spans 17 amino acids. The germline CDR1 and CDR2 sequences are SGHDN and FVKESK. V was pared by 1 base and J by 4 bases, with 16 bases between. The CDR3, as DNA: TGTGCCAGCAGCCAAGGGGTTGCGGACAGTCGCACCGGGGAGCTGTTTTTT. This encodes CASSQGVADSRTGELFF.

This clonotype was detected many times. The chain carries TRBV14 and TRBJ2-1; D possibly corresponds to TRBD2 (6 bases). V was trimmed by 1 base and J by 3 bases, leaving 13 bases between them. In germline, CDR1 is SGHDN, CDR2 FVKESK. CDR3 length: 16 amino acids. CDR3 DNA sequence: TGTGCCAGCAGCCAAGTTGGCGGGGCGCACTACAATGAGCAGTTCTTC. The encoded protein is CASSQVGGAHYNEQFF.

This clonotype was counted many times. This sequence joins TRBV6-4 and TRBJ1-1; D is unclear. This CDR3 contains 14 residues. CDR1 is MRHNA, CDR2 SNTAGT, per germline. Trimming left V 7 bases short and J 10 bases short, with 22 bases between. CDR3 in amino acids: CASTELREGFGAFF. CDR3 nucleotides: TGTGCCAGCACCGAACTGAGAGAGGGATTTGGAGCTTTCTTT.

This clonotype was seen repeatedly, ten times or more. The chain couples TRBV27 to TRBJ2-7; the match to TRBD1 covers 10 bases. The CDR3 is 14 amino acids. Per germline, CDR1 MNHEY and CDR2 SMNVEV (reference sequence). The ends lost 5 bases at V and 6 bases at J; junction bases unmatched: 7. CDR3 residues: CASSPQTGGFEQYF. CDR3 bases: TGTGCCAGCAGTCCCCAGACAGGGGGCTTCGAGCAGTACTTC.

Notes on this clonotype: Given a much more abundant clone one base away, this may be a read error. The chain is built from TRBV28 and TRBJ2-7, with D tentatively TRBD1 or TRBD2 (5 bases each). The CDR3 spans 15 residues. V gave up 8 bases and J gave up 4 bases, with 21 bases separating them. CDR1 is MDHEN and CDR2 is SYDVKM in the germline V gene. The CDR3 loop is CASSPRGRARYEQYF. The CDR3 bases are TGTGCCAGCTCACCCCGGGGCAGGGCTCGGTACGAGCAGTACTTC.

V gene TRBV7-3 combines with J gene TRBJ2-6; D is uncertain. Germline V gene data show CDR1 as SGHTA and CDR2 as FQGTGA. This CDR3 spans 19 amino acids. V gave up 5 bases and J gave up 0 bases, with 20 bases separating them. CDR3 nucleotides: TGTGCCAGCAGCCTGAACTACGGCAGGCCCTACTCTGGGGCCAACGTCCTGACTTTC. This translates into CASSLNYGRPYSGANVLTF.

This clonotype was recorded at least ten times. The genes are TRBV4-1 and TRBJ2-1; either TRBD1 or TRBD2 may supply D (5 bases each). Germline assignment: CDR1 MGHRA and CDR2 YSYEKL. V was cut by 0 bases and J by 12 bases, with 12 bases left in between. The CDR3 is 13 residues long. The CDR3 spells CASSQDFGGPQFF. CDR3 bases: TGCGCCAGCAGCCAAGATTTTGGGGGACCGCAGTTCTTC.